This TCR beta chain was profiled in a study of blood T cells in healthy people across ages. Study-wide results and caveats: Expanded clonotype changes were possibly confounded by unknown donor CMV status.

This clonotype was seen a few times. The antigen remains undetermined. In terms of origin and age, donors were healthy Caucasian individuals from Russia aged roughly 6 to 95. A minimum of 6 micrograms of total RNA was extracted per sample. Primers used in a second PCR of roughly 7 to 12 cycles were a sample-barcoded 5' primer and a J-beta primer mix. Each CDR3 protein is one row after TCRdb ran MiXCR on the 5' RACE reads. This sample carries 1.5 million to 2 million distinct CDR3 sequences, roughly 32% of them seen once, and the ten largest clones take about 10%. The CDR3 loop spans 14 amino acids. The germline CDR1 and CDR2 sequences are SGHTA and FQGTGA. The junction had 10 bases not matched to a gene; V was cut back by 5 bases and J by 9 bases.

This clonotype originated in a young woman in good health. Specimen: blood. The chain couples TRBV7-3 to TRBJ2-1, with 7 bases aligning to TRBD2. DNA of the CDR3: TGTGCCAGCAGCCCTACTAGCGCTGGGGGTGAGCAGTTCTTC. Translating gives CASSPTSAGGEQFF.